These T cell receptor beta chains were read from a single sample in a study of control samples from healthy donors and cancer patients. Method: immunoSEQ multiplex PCR; TCRdb's copy keeps in-frame clones and lacks some. The sample has about 120,000 clones, about 87% seen once. Sequenced sample: blood. These receptor sequences come from a man aged 40-49 years in good health. The CDR3 runs from the conserved cysteine through the conserved F or W. The D gene is left open where the match is weak. Clone size is not always given. Where it is, it says once, few, many or a class for expanded clones.

v_call: TRBV11-2
j_call: TRBJ1-2
clone_size: NA
d_call: NA
cdr3_aa: CASSFDGPYGYTF
cdr3_nt: TGTGCCAGCAGTTTCGACGGGCCCTATGGCTACACCTTC

v_call: TRBV6-2/TRBV6-3
j_call: TRBJ1-1
clone_size: NA
d_call: NA
cdr3_aa: CASSFHSSMNTEAFF
cdr3_nt: TGTGCCAGCAGTTTCCACAGCTCCATGAACACTGAAGCTTTCTTT

v_call: TRBV7-9
j_call: TRBJ2-7
clone_size: NA
d_call: NA
cdr3_aa: CASSDPGRAGEQYF
cdr3_nt: TGTGCCAGCAGTGACCCGGGCAGGGCGGGCGAGCAGTACTTC

v_call: TRBV25-1
j_call: TRBJ1-6
clone_size: few
d_call: NA
cdr3_aa: CASSGGNSPLHF
cdr3_nt: TGTGCCAGCAGTGGCGGAAATTCACCCCTCCACTTT

v_call: TRBV24-1
j_call: TRBJ2-3
clone_size: NA
d_call: NA
cdr3_aa: CATSDLTRGGNTDTQYF
cdr3_nt: TGTGCCACCAGTGATTTAACTAGGGGAGGAAACACAGATACGCAGTATTTT

v_call: TRBV2
j_call: TRBJ2-3
clone_size: once
d_call: TRBD2
cdr3_aa: CASSDPTSSPTDTQYF
cdr3_nt: TGTGCCAGCAGTGACCCGACTAGCTCCCCCACAGATACGCAGTATTTT

v_call: TRBV28
j_call: TRBJ1-6
clone_size: NA
d_call: TRBD1
cdr3_aa: CASSTPGQSYSPLHF
cdr3_nt: TGTGCCAGCAGCACCCCGGGACAGTCATATTCACCCCTCCACTTT

v_call: TRBV11-2
j_call: TRBJ1-1
clone_size: few
d_call: NA
cdr3_aa: CASSLVPGNTEAFF
cdr3_nt: TGTGCCAGCAGCTTAGTTCCAGGGAACACTGAAGCTTTCTTT

v_call: TRBV9
j_call: TRBJ2-1
clone_size: NA
d_call: TRBD2
cdr3_aa: CASSRRGVSYNEQFF
cdr3_nt: TGTGCCAGCAGCCGGCGGGGGGTGTCCTACAATGAGCAGTTCTTC

v_call: TRBV28
j_call: TRBJ2-7
clone_size: NA
d_call: TRBD2
cdr3_aa: CASTGGGFAYEQYF
cdr3_nt: TGTGCCAGCACCGGCGGGGGGTTTGCCTACGAGCAGTACTTC

v_call: TRBV4-2
j_call: TRBJ2-7
clone_size: NA
d_call: NA
cdr3_aa: CASSPNGDSLSYEQYF
cdr3_nt: TGTGCCAGCAGCCCGAACGGTGACAGCCTCTCCTACGAGCAGTACTTC

v_call: TRBV10-3
j_call: TRBJ2-3
clone_size: NA
d_call: TRBD2
cdr3_aa: CAISGGGGAKFTDTQYF
cdr3_nt: TGTGCCATCAGTGGCGGCGGGGGGGCCAAGTTCACAGATACGCAGTATTTT

v_call: TRBV11-3
j_call: TRBJ2-5
clone_size: NA
d_call: NA
cdr3_aa: CASSQGPRLQETQYF
cdr3_nt: TGTGCCAGCAGCCAGGGACCCCGCCTCCAAGAGACCCAGTACTTC

v_call: TRBV7-8
j_call: TRBJ2-7
clone_size: NA
d_call: TRBD1
cdr3_aa: CASSKGQGTIFYEQYF
cdr3_nt: TGTGCCAGCAGCAAGGGACAGGGGACAATTTTCTACGAGCAGTACTTC

v_call: TRBV27
j_call: TRBJ2-7
clone_size: NA
d_call: NA
cdr3_aa: CASSLTGSYEQYF
cdr3_nt: TGTGCCAGCAGTTTAACAGGGTCCTACGAGCAGTACTTC

v_call: TRBV4-1
j_call: TRBJ1-2
clone_size: NA
d_call: NA
cdr3_aa: CASSQGLGNYGYTF
cdr3_nt: TGCGCCAGCAGCCAAGGATTGGGGAATTATGGCTACACCTTC

v_call: TRBV3-1/TRBV3-2
j_call: TRBJ1-3
clone_size: NA
d_call: NA
cdr3_aa: CASSQGGTIYF
cdr3_nt: TGTGCCAGCAGCCAAGGAGGCACCATATATTTT

v_call: TRBV5-6
j_call: TRBJ2-1
clone_size: once
d_call: TRBD1
cdr3_aa: CASRQTGEGYEQFF
cdr3_nt: TGTGCCAGCAGACAGACAGGGGAAGGATATGAGCAGTTCTTC

v_call: TRBV7-2
j_call: TRBJ2-1
clone_size: few
d_call: NA
cdr3_aa: CASSPVRGRNEQFF
cdr3_nt: TGTGCCAGCAGCCCGGTAAGGGGCCGCAATGAGCAGTTCTTC

v_call: TRBV2
j_call: TRBJ1-2
clone_size: NA
d_call: NA
cdr3_aa: CASSEAVQSYGYTF
cdr3_nt: TGTGCCAGCAGTGAAGCAGTCCAGTCCTATGGCTACACCTTC

v_call: TRBV15
j_call: TRBJ1-1
clone_size: NA
d_call: NA
cdr3_aa: CATSRDGFDEAFF
cdr3_nt: TGTGCCACCAGCAGAGACGGGTTTGATGAAGCTTTCTTT

v_call: TRBV12-2
j_call: TRBJ2-2
clone_size: NA
d_call: NA
cdr3_aa: CASRSSRVDTGELFF
cdr3_nt: TGTGCAAGTCGCTCATCGCGGGTGGACACCGGGGAGCTGTTTTTT

v_call: TRBV5-1
j_call: TRBJ1-6
clone_size: NA
d_call: TRBD1
cdr3_aa: CASSSLGQGYNSPLHF
cdr3_nt: TGCGCCAGCAGCTCCCTGGGACAGGGGTATAATTCACCCCTCCACTTT

v_call: TRBV7-9
j_call: TRBJ1-5
clone_size: NA
d_call: NA
cdr3_aa: CASSSVGVQPQHF
cdr3_nt: TGTGCCAGCAGCTCGGTAGGGGTTCAGCCCCAGCATTTT

v_call: TRBV11-3
j_call: TRBJ2-7
clone_size: NA
d_call: TRBD1
cdr3_aa: CASSYLPGQGLSDTYEQYF
cdr3_nt: TGTGCCAGCAGCTACCTACCGGGACAGGGTTTGAGTGACACCTACGAGCAGTACTTC

v_call: TRBV24-1
j_call: TRBJ2-2
clone_size: NA
d_call: TRBD1
cdr3_aa: CATSDYGQGGTGELFF
cdr3_nt: TGTGCCACCAGTGATTATGGACAGGGGGGGACCGGGGAGCTGTTTTTT

v_call: TRBV11-3
j_call: TRBJ2-7
clone_size: once
d_call: NA
cdr3_aa: CASSTRTDLTYEQYF
cdr3_nt: TGTGCCAGCAGCACCCGGACAGATTTAACCTACGAGCAGTACTTC

v_call: TRBV19
j_call: TRBJ2-2
clone_size: NA
d_call: NA
cdr3_aa: CASNFGSAGELFF
cdr3_nt: TGTGCCAGTAACTTTGGGAGCGCCGGGGAGCTGTTTTTT

v_call: TRBV6-5
j_call: TRBJ1-2
clone_size: NA
d_call: NA
cdr3_aa: CASRDSLYGYTF
cdr3_nt: TGTGCCAGCAGGGACAGCTTATATGGCTACACCTTC

v_call: TRBV20-1
j_call: TRBJ1-2
clone_size: NA
d_call: NA
cdr3_aa: CSAIRGYGYTF
cdr3_nt: TGCAGTGCTATCCGGGGCTATGGCTACACCTTC

v_call: TRBV3-1/TRBV3-2
j_call: TRBJ2-6
clone_size: NA
d_call: TRBD2
cdr3_aa: CASSPGAGRGANVLTF
cdr3_nt: TGTGCCAGCAGCCCGGGAGCGGGGCGTGGGGCCAACGTCCTGACTTTC

v_call: TRBV9
j_call: TRBJ2-2
clone_size: once
d_call: NA
cdr3_aa: CASSPRLDAPGELFF
cdr3_nt: TGTGCCAGCAGCCCCCGACTAGACGCCCCCGGGGAGCTGTTTTTT

v_call: TRBV11-2
j_call: TRBJ2-4
clone_size: NA
d_call: NA
cdr3_aa: CASSLVVVPNIQYF
cdr3_nt: TGTGCCAGCAGCTTAGTGGTGGTTCCGAACATTCAGTACTTC

v_call: TRBV30
j_call: TRBJ1-2
clone_size: NA
d_call: TRBD1
cdr3_aa: CAWTLGGSSYGYTF
cdr3_nt: TGTGCCTGGACCCTAGGGGGCAGCTCCTATGGCTACACCTTC

v_call: TRBV7-9
j_call: TRBJ2-5
clone_size: once
d_call: TRBD1
cdr3_aa: CASSYVQRTTGVETQYF
cdr3_nt: TGTGCCAGCAGTTATGTTCAGCGAACGACAGGGGTTGAGACCCAGTACTTC

v_call: TRBV15
j_call: TRBJ1-3
clone_size: NA
d_call: NA
cdr3_aa: CATSTGGSLPGNTIYF
cdr3_nt: TGTGCCACCAGCACGGGCGGGTCCCTACCTGGAAACACCATATATTTT

v_call: TRBV11-2
j_call: TRBJ1-5
clone_size: NA
d_call: TRBD1
cdr3_aa: CASSLDDRAGNQPQHF
cdr3_nt: TGTGCCAGCAGCTTAGATGACAGGGCGGGTAATCAGCCCCAGCATTTT

v_call: TRBV10-2
j_call: TRBJ2-1
clone_size: NA
d_call: TRBD2
cdr3_aa: CASSIASGGVNEQFF
cdr3_nt: TGCGCCAGCAGTATCGCTAGCGGGGGGGTCAATGAGCAGTTCTTC

v_call: TRBV6-5
j_call: TRBJ2-7
clone_size: NA
d_call: TRBD1
cdr3_aa: CASRTSQGQYEQYF
cdr3_nt: TGTGCCAGCAGAACCTCGCAGGGACAGTACGAGCAGTACTTC

v_call: TRBV7-2
j_call: TRBJ2-7
clone_size: NA
d_call: TRBD1
cdr3_aa: CASSIPGQGTYEQYF
cdr3_nt: TGTGCCAGCAGCATACCGGGACAGGGGACGTACGAGCAGTACTTC

v_call: TRBV3-1/TRBV3-2
j_call: TRBJ2-3
clone_size: NA
d_call: NA
cdr3_aa: CASSQTDTQQYF
cdr3_nt: TGTGCCAGCAGCCAAACTGACACCCAGCAGTATTTT

v_call: TRBV5-6
j_call: TRBJ2-2
clone_size: NA
d_call: NA
cdr3_aa: CASSQDRNTGELFF
cdr3_nt: TGTGCCAGCAGCCAGGACCGAAACACCGGGGAGCTGTTTTTT

v_call: TRBV27
j_call: TRBJ2-2
clone_size: NA
d_call: NA
cdr3_aa: CASSFLITGELFF
cdr3_nt: TGTGCCAGCAGTTTTTTAATCACCGGGGAGCTGTTTTTT

v_call: TRBV3-1/TRBV3-2
j_call: TRBJ1-4
clone_size: NA
d_call: NA
cdr3_aa: CASSQVEQGKQFF
cdr3_nt: TGTGCCAGCAGCCAAGTTGAGCAGGGCAAGCAGTTTTTT

v_call: TRBV10-3
j_call: TRBJ2-1
clone_size: NA
d_call: NA
cdr3_aa: CAISEEDTNNEQFF
cdr3_nt: TGTGCCATCAGTGAGGAGGATACCAACAATGAGCAGTTCTTC

v_call: TRBV2
j_call: TRBJ2-3
clone_size: NA
d_call: NA
cdr3_aa: CASSARLGGGTDTQYF
cdr3_nt: TGTGCCAGCAGTGCCCGACTAGGAGGCGGCACAGATACGCAGTATTTT

v_call: TRBV19
j_call: TRBJ1-3
clone_size: NA
d_call: NA
cdr3_aa: CASRRSGNTIYF
cdr3_nt: TGTGCCAGTAGAAGGTCTGGAAACACCATATATTTT

v_call: TRBV4-3
j_call: TRBJ2-2
clone_size: NA
d_call: NA
cdr3_aa: CASSQGDTNTGELFF
cdr3_nt: TGCGCCAGCAGCCAAGGGGACACCAACACCGGGGAGCTGTTTTTT

v_call: TRBV7-9
j_call: TRBJ1-6
clone_size: NA
d_call: NA
cdr3_aa: CASSLVQGSSPLHF
cdr3_nt: TGTGCCAGCAGCTTAGTTCAGGGGAGTTCACCCCTCCACTTT

v_call: TRBV14
j_call: TRBJ2-6
clone_size: NA
d_call: NA
cdr3_aa: CASSQEEKLRTGANVLTF
cdr3_nt: TGTGCCAGCAGCCAAGAAGAAAAATTACGGACTGGGGCCAACGTCCTGACTTTC

v_call: TRBV20-1
j_call: TRBJ1-5
clone_size: NA
d_call: NA
cdr3_aa: CSASAQGFNQPQHF
cdr3_nt: TGCAGTGCTAGTGCTCAGGGGTTCAATCAGCCCCAGCATTTT

v_call: TRBV7-9
j_call: TRBJ1-2
clone_size: NA
d_call: NA
cdr3_aa: CASSPEEDYGYTF
cdr3_nt: TGTGCCAGCAGCCCTGAGGAAGACTATGGCTACACCTTC

v_call: TRBV20-1
j_call: TRBJ2-3
clone_size: NA
d_call: TRBD2
cdr3_aa: CSASTLSGVADTQYF
cdr3_nt: TGCAGTGCTAGTACCTTAAGCGGGGTGGCAGATACGCAGTATTTT

v_call: TRBV6-5
j_call: TRBJ1-1
clone_size: NA
d_call: TRBD1
cdr3_aa: CATSRQGNTEAFF
cdr3_nt: TGTGCCACCTCCAGACAGGGCAACACTGAAGCTTTCTTT